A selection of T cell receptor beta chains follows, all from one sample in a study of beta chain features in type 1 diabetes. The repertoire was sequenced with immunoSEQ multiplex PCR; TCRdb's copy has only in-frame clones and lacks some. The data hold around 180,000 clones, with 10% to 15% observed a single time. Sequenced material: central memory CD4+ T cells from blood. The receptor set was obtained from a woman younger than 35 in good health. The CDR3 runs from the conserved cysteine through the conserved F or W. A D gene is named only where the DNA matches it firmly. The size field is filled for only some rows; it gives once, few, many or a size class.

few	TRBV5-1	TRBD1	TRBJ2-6	TGCGCCAGCAGCAGGACAGGATCTGGGGCCAACGTCCTGACTTTC	CASSRTGSGANVLTF
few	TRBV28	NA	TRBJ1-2	TGTGCCAGCAGTTTATCCAGGGCTGGCGGCTACACCTTC	CASSLSRAGGYTF
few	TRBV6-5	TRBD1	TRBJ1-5	TGTGCCAGCAGTTACGGGTCAGGGGGTCAGCCCCAGCATTTT	CASSYGSGGQPQHF
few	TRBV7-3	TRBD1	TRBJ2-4	TGTGCCAGCAGCACCGGGACAGGATCTTCCCTTCAGTACTTC	CASSTGTGSSLQYF
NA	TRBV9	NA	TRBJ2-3	TGTGCCAGCAGCGTAGGCGTCGGTACAGATACGCAGTATTTT	CASSVGVGTDTQYF
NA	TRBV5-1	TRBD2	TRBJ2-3	TGCGCCAGCAGCTTGGCCCTAGCGGGAGTTGATACGCAGTATTTT	CASSLALAGVDTQYF
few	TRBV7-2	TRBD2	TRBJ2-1	TGTGCCAGCAGCTTACTAGCGGGAGGGCCTGGTATAATCAATGAGCAGTTCTTC	CASSLLAGGPGIINEQFF
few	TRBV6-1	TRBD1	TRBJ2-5	TGTGCCATTACCGGGACAGCCGACCAAGAGACCCAGTACTTC	CAITGTADQETQYF
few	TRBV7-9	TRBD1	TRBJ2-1	TGTGCCAGCAGTTTTGGCGGGACAGGTTACAATGAGCAGTTCTTC	CASSFGGTGYNEQFF
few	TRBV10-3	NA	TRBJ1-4	TGTGCCATCAGTGAGGCAGGACAAAATGAAAAACTGTTTTTT	CAISEAGQNEKLFF
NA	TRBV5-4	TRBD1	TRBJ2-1	TGTGCCAGCAGTTCCGGGACAGGGGGTTACAATGAGCAGTTCTTC	CASSSGTGGYNEQFF
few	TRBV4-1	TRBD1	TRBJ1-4	TGCGCCAGCAGCCACGGGGACAGCCAGTGGGAAAAACTGTTTTTT	CASSHGDSQWEKLFF
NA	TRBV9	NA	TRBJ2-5	TGTGCCAGCAGCTCACCGGACACCTCCCAGTACTTC	CASSSPDTSQYF
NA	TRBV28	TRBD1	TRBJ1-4	TGTGCCAGCAGGGATCCGACAGGGGAAAACGAAAAACTGTTTTTT	CASRDPTGENEKLFF
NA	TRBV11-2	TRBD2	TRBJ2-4	TGTGCCAGCAGCTCGACACAGCGGGGGTTGTTCTTC	CASSSTQRGLFF
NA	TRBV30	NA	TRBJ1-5	TGTGCCTGGAGCCCTCGCGGGGGGCGGGATCAGCCCCAGCATTTT	CAWSPRGGRDQPQHF
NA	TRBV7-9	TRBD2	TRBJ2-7	TGTGCCAGCAGCTTAGGGGGGACTAGCGGGACCGAGCAGTACTTC	CASSLGGTSGTEQYF
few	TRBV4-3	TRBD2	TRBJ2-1	TGCGCCAGCAGCCAAGACATCCAGCGGGAGCTGTTCTTC	CASSQDIQRELFF
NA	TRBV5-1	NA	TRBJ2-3	TGCGCCAGCAGCCGACTAGCAGATACGCAGTATTTT	CASSRLADTQYF
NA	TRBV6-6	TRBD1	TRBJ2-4	TGTGCCAGCAGGAAGACAGGGGGGTCCAAAAACATTCAGTACTTC	CASRKTGGSKNIQYF
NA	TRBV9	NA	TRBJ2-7	TGTGCCAGCAGTCGGTCGACTGACTCCTACGAGCAGTACTTC	CASSRSTDSYEQYF
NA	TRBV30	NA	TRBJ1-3	TGTGCCTGGAGTGTCCGGGTACCTGGAAACACCATATATTTT	CAWSVRVPGNTIYF
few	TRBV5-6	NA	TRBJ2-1	TGTGCCAGCAGCTTGTTGGAGGGAAGCTCCTACAATGAGCAGTTCTTC	CASSLLEGSSYNEQFF
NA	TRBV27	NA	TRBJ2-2	TGTGCCAGCAGTTTTCGCGGAGCGAACACCGGGGAGCTGTTTTTT	CASSFRGANTGELFF
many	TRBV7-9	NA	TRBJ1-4	TGTGCCAGCAGCCCGGGATTTGGGAATGAAAAACTGTTTTTT	CASSPGFGNEKLFF
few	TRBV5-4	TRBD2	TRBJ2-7	TGTGCCAGCAGCCACCCGGGCGGGAGCTCCTACGAGCAGTACTTC	CASSHPGGSSYEQYF
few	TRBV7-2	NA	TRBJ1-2	TGTGCCAGCAGCATCCGGGACTATGGCTACACCTTC	CASSIRDYGYTF
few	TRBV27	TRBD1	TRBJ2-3	TGTGCCAGCAGTAGGGGACAGGGGGCTAGAGATACGCAGTATTTT	CASSRGQGARDTQYF
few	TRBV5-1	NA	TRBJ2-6	TGCGCCACCCAAACCCAAGGGGCCTTCTCTGGGGCCAACGTCCTGACTTTC	CATQTQGAFSGANVLTF
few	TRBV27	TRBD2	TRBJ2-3	TGTGCCAGCAGAAGACGGACTAGCGGGAACACAGATACGCAGTATTTT	CASRRRTSGNTDTQYF
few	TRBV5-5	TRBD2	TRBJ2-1	TGTGCCAGCAGCTTGGGGTGGGCGGGAGCCCAGGTGCGGTTCTTC	CASSLGWAGAQVRFF
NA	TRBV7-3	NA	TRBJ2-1	TGTGCCAGCAGCTTAAGTCAACTAGGGGGCAATGAGCAGTTCTTC	CASSLSQLGGNEQFF
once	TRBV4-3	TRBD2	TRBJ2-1	TGCGCCAGCAGCCAAGGTCGACTAGCGGGAAGGAATGAGCAGTTCTTC	CASSQGRLAGRNEQFF
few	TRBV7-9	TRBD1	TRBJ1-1	TGTGCCAGCAGCCTAACAGGGGAGTCCGACGCTGAAGCTTTCTTT	CASSLTGESDAEAFF
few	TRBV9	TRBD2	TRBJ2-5	TGTGCCAGCAGCAGAACCCTGACTAGCGGGACCCAAGAGACCCAGTACTTC	CASSRTLTSGTQETQYF
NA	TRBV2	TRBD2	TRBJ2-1	TGTGCCAGCAGGGTAGGACTAGCGCTTGGAAATGAGCAGTTCTTC	CASRVGLALGNEQFF
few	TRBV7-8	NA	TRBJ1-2	TGTGCCAGCAGCTTAGGTGTAGGGGCGAGTGGCTACACCTTC	CASSLGVGASGYTF
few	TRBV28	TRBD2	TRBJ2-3	TGTGCCAGCAGTTGGGGGGGACTTACGCAGTATTTT	CASSWGGLTQYF
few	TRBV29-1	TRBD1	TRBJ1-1	TGCAGCGTTGGGAGAGGGACAGGGTCGATGAACACTGAAGCTTTCTTT	CSVGRGTGSMNTEAFF